The 25 T cell receptor beta chains presented below share a single source sample, sequenced in a study of blood T cell repertoires in COVID-19. Repertoires were generated with immunoSEQ multiplex PCR, while TCRdb's copy carries only in-frame clones and drops some. This sample carries about 120,000 clones, 90% of them seen once, and the ten largest clones take around 4%. The sample taken for sequencing was peripheral blood. The source is a woman aged 60-75 years with COVID-19, enrolled during active disease.

The chain is built from TRBV6-5 and TRBJ1-2; D is undetermined. Germline-derived CDR1 and CDR2 are MNHEY and SVGAGI. This CDR3 region has 13 residues. Trimming removed 1 base at V and 2 bases at J, with 5 bases between. The CDR3: CASSYLQNYGYTF. The CDR3 DNA reads as TGTGCCAGCAGTTACTTACAGAACTATGGCTACACCTTC.

This sequence joins TRBV19 and TRBJ2-7; possibly TRBD1 for D (5 bases). This CDR3 region has 15 residues. CDR1 and CDR2 from the germline V gene are LNHDA and SQIVND (reference sequence). V was clipped by 9 bases and J by 2 bases, with 20 bases between them. The CDR3 region has the DNA TGTGCCAGCTCCCTGGGGCACACCAGACCCTACGAGCAGTACTTC. It is translated as CASSLGHTRPYEQYF.

V gene TRBV19 combines with J gene TRBJ2-7; TRBD2 might be the D (7 bases). CDR1 LNHDA and CDR2 SQIVND come from the germline V gene (reference sequence). The V and J ends lost 4 bases and 1 base respectively, with 14 bases between them. The CDR3 loop spans 15 amino acids. In DNA form, the CDR3 reads TGTGCCAGTAGTACCAGAGGGGGGGCTTCCTACGAGCAGTACTTC. Its protein is CASSTRGGASYEQYF.

The sample holds a few counts of this clone. The chain has TRBV27 and TRBJ1-5; D gene ambiguous. Germline CDR1 reads MNHEY; CDR2 reads SMNVEV (reference sequence). The CDR3 is 14 amino acids. V lost 7 bases and J lost 3, with 13 bases in between. The CDR3 loop reads CASKRGTTNQPQHF. CDR3 in DNA: TGTGCCAGCAAACGCGGCACGACCAATCAGCCCCAGCATTTT.

V gene TRBV5-5 combines with J gene TRBJ2-7; no firm D call. From germline, CDR1 is SGHKS and CDR2 YYEKEE (reference sequence). This CDR3 is built from 15 residues. V lost 0 bases to trimming and J lost 3 bases, with 13 bases between them. The DNA of the CDR3 is TGTGCCAGCAGCTTGGCGGCAGCAGGTATCTACGAGCAGTACTTC. Its translation is CASSLAAAGIYEQYF. Combining the CDR3 with reference TRBV5-5 and TRBJ2-7 gives the whole variable domain DAGVTQSPTHLIKTRGQQVTLRCSPISGHKSVSWYQQVLGQGPQFIFQYYEKEERGRGNFPDRFSARQFPNYSSELNVNALLLGDSALYLCASSLAAAGIYEQYFGPGTRLTVT.

This rearrangement joins TRBV9 to TRBJ1-4; no clear D gene. The CDR3 runs to 15 residues. The V and J ends lost 1 base and 8 bases respectively, with 15 bases between them. The germline gives CDR1 SGDLS, CDR2 YYNGEE. CDR3 nucleotides: TGTGCCAGCAGCGTAATGGTCGGGGTTGGAGAAAAACTGTTTTTT. Protein sequence: CASSVMVGVGEKLFF.

The chain uses TRBV7-2 and TRBJ2-1, with D unresolved. Looked up from germline, CDR1 is SGHTA and CDR2 is FQGNSA. V was cut by 5 bases and J by 7 bases, with 6 bases left in between. CDR3 size: 11 residues. Here the CDR3 DNA reads TGTGCCAGCAGCCCTCAGAATGAGCAGTTCTTC. This translates into CASSPQNEQFF.

The CDR3 reads CASSLAPGQPQHF. CDR3 in DNA: TGTGCCAGCAGCTTGGCCCCCGGTCAGCCCCAGCATTTT. The chain is built from TRBV5-5 and TRBJ1-5, with no clear D. The CDR3 is made up of 13 amino acids. Trimming left V 0 bases short and J 6 bases short, with 7 bases between. Germline assignment: CDR1 SGHKS and CDR2 YYEKEE (reference sequence).

The genes are TRBV6-6 and TRBJ2-7; TRBD1 might be the D (7 bases). The V and J ends lost 5 bases and 4 bases respectively, with 12 bases between them. The CDR3 length is 13 residues. Looked up from germline, CDR1 is MNHNY and CDR2 is SVGAGI (reference sequence). DNA for the CDR3: TGTGCCAGCAGTCGGGGGACAGCGTACGAGCAGTACTTC. Translating gives CASSRGTAYEQYF.

The chain is built from TRBV7-2 and TRBJ1-6; a weak D match, TRBD1 (6 bases). Germline assignment: CDR1 SGHTA and CDR2 FQGNSA. Trimming removed 5 bases from V and 6 bases from J, with 11 bases in between. The CDR3 spans 14 residues. The CDR3 reads CASSPNRANSPLHF. In DNA, the CDR3 is TGTGCCAGCAGCCCCAACAGGGCTAATTCACCCCTCCACTTT. Looking up the rest from reference TRBV7-2 and TRBJ1-6 gives the full variable domain: GAGVSQSPSNKVTEKGKDVELRCDPISGHTALYWYRQSLGQGLEFLIYFQGNSAPDKSGLPSDRFSAERTGGSVSTLTIQRTQQEDSAVYLCASSPNRANSPLHFGNGTRLTVT.

The rearrangement joins TRBV19 to TRBJ1-3, with 7 positions matching TRBD1. V dropped 8 bases and J dropped 4; count of bases not matched to a gene: 8. The CDR3 is made up of 14 amino acids. The germline gives CDR1 LNHDA, CDR2 SQIVND (reference sequence). The chain's CDR3 is CASSGQNPGNTIYF. DNA for the CDR3: TGTGCCAGTTCGGGACAGAATCCCGGAAACACCATATATTTT.

V and J are TRBV18 and TRBJ2-5; 7 bases are a match to TRBD2. The CDR3 contains 13 residues. The junction had 2 bases not matched to a gene; V was cut back by 2 bases and J by 5 bases. Germline V lookup: CDR1 KGHSH, CDR2 LQKENI. The CDR3 sequence: CASSPTAGETQYF. CDR3 DNA sequence: TGTGCCAGCTCACCAACAGCGGGGGAGACCCAGTACTTC.

CDR3 DNA: TGTGCCAGCAGTTGGGAGAGCGGGGGGGCTTTCTCCGGGGAGCTGTTTTTT. Amino acids: CASSWESGGAFSGELFF. V gene TRBV6-2 or TRBV6-3 combines with J gene TRBJ2-2; 10 bases are a match to TRBD2. Germline values: CDR1 MNHEY, CDR2 SVGEGT. This CDR3 region has 17 residues. The V and J ends lost 4 bases and 6 bases, in that order; junction bases with no gene match: 11.

The CDR3: CASSGDRMPGYTF. DNA for the CDR3: TGTGCCAGCAGCGGCGACAGGATGCCCGGCTACACCTTC. The rearrangement links TRBV9 to TRBJ1-2; a possible D gene is TRBD1 (6 bases). Germline values: CDR1 SGDLS, CDR2 YYNGEE. CDR3 length: 13 residues. Trimming took 3 bases from V and 8 from J, leaving 14 bases between them.

The rearrangement joins TRBV7-2 to TRBJ2-7; TRBD1 matches at 9 bases. The CDR3 is 16 amino acids. Per germline, CDR1 SGHTA and CDR2 FQGNSA. V dropped 4 bases and J dropped 6; count of bases not matched to a gene: 13. The chain's CDR3 is CASSSSPGQGSTEQYF. CDR3 DNA sequence: TGTGCCAGCAGCTCTAGCCCGGGACAGGGTTCGACCGAGCAGTACTTC.

The chain joins TRBV6-5 to TRBJ2-5; 10 nucleotides match TRBD1. Trimming took 5 bases from V and 2 from J; bases not matched to a gene: 5. The V gene's germline CDR1 is MNHEY and CDR2 SVGAGI. The CDR3 is 15 residues long. The CDR3 sequence is CASSIPGQGQETQYF. For the CDR3, the DNA is TGTGCCAGCAGTATACCGGGACAGGGGCAAGAGACCCAGTACTTC.

The V gene is TRBV29-1, the J gene TRBJ2-3, with a weak D call TRBD2 (5 bases). Deletions cut 1 base from V and 8 bases from J, with 13 bases between. The V gene's germline CDR1 is SQVTM and CDR2 ANQGSEA. The CDR3 consists of 13 residues. The CDR3: CSVEGGNAGTQYF. CDR3 nucleotides: TGCAGCGTTGAAGGAGGAAACGCGGGTACGCAGTATTTT.

The V gene is TRBV4-1, the J gene TRBJ1-3, with D tentatively TRBD1 (6 bases). The CDR3 extends over 15 amino acids. Germline V gene data show CDR1 as MGHRA and CDR2 as YSYEKL. Trimming pared 3 bases from V and 4 bases from J, leaving 13 bases between. The CDR3 region has the DNA TGCGCCAGCAGCCATAGAACAGGGCCAGGAAACACCATATATTTT. Protein sequence: CASSHRTGPGNTIYF.

V usage is TRBV25-1 and J usage is TRBJ2-1; D is unresolved. The length of the CDR3 is 15 residues. Germline CDR1 and CDR2: MGHDK and SYGVNS. Trimming pared 4 bases from V and 0 bases from J, leaving 10 bases between. In nucleotides, the CDR3 is TGTGCCAGCAGTGCCATAACGAGCTCCTACAATGAGCAGTTCTTC. Protein: CASSAITSSYNEQFF.

The rearrangement links TRBV6-5 to TRBJ1-6; D may be TRBD1 (5 bases). In germline, CDR1 is MNHEY, CDR2 SVGAGI. V lost 6 bases and J 9 bases, leaving 15 bases between the germline ends. The CDR3 runs 14 residues. The DNA of the CDR3 is TGTGCCAGCAGGGGGGGGTCCAGAGGTTCACCCCTCCACTTT. Its protein product is CASRGGSRGSPLHF.

This clone was observed once. The chain recombines TRBV5-6 with TRBJ2-3; D not resolved. CDR1 is SGHDT, CDR2 YYEEEE, per germline. The CDR3 is 15 amino acids. V was pared by 7 bases and J by 0 bases, with 15 bases between. CDR3 in DNA: TGTGCCAGCTTGGAGAGAATCGCTAGCACAGATACGCAGTATTTT. It specifies CASLERIASTDTQYF.

CDR3 protein: CASSPSGHLYEQYF. Here the CDR3 DNA reads TGCGCCAGCAGCCCCTCGGGACACCTCTACGAGCAGTACTTC. The V gene is TRBV5-1, the J gene TRBJ2-7; possible D gene TRBD1, 6 bases. CDR1 and CDR2 from the germline V gene are SGHRS and YFSETQ. V lost 4 bases and J lost 3, with 14 bases in between. This CDR3 contains 14 residues.

The sample holds one count of this clone. This chain connects TRBV19 to TRBJ1-3, with TRBD1 as a possible D gene (5 bases). Germline V CDR1 and CDR2: LNHDA, SQIVND (reference sequence). The CDR3 has 15 amino acids. V was cut by 4 bases and J by 4 bases, with 14 bases left in between. CDR3 coding DNA: TGTGCCAGTAGTACCCACAGGAATCCCGGAAACACCATATATTTT. Its translation is CASSTHRNPGNTIYF. Supplemented by reference TRBV19 and TRBJ1-3, the full variable domain reads DGGITQSPKYLFRKEGQNVTLSCEQNLNHDAMYWYRQDPGQGLRLIYYSQIVNDFQKGDIAEGYSVSREKKESFPLTVTSAQKNPTAFYLCASSTHRNPGNTIYFGEGSWLTVV.

This chain joins TRBV27 and TRBJ2-2; D is ambiguous. The CDR3 has 13 amino acids. Deletions cut 4 bases from V and 5 bases from J, with 8 bases between. Germline CDR1 reads MNHEY; CDR2 reads SMNVEV (reference sequence). Here the CDR3 DNA reads TGTGCCAGCAGTTGGCAAAGAACCGGGGAGCTGTTTTTT. The encoded protein is CASSWQRTGELFF.

The CDR3 DNA sequence: TGTGCCAGCAGCTTCACTAGCGGGGGAAGAAATGAGCAGTTCTTC. Translation: CASSFTSGGRNEQFF. The rearrangement links TRBV9 to TRBJ2-1; TRBD2 aligns across 11 bases. Trimming removed 4 bases from V and 7 bases from J; junction bases left unmatched: 7. Germline CDR1 reads SGDLS; CDR2 reads YYNGEE. The CDR3 totals 15 residues.